The 27 T cell receptor beta chains listed next were all sequenced from one sample in a study of blood T cell repertoires in COVID-19. Repertoires were generated with immunoSEQ multiplex PCR, while TCRdb's copy carries only in-frame clones and drops some. This sample carries a few hundred thousand clones, nearly 90% of them seen once, and the ten largest clones take 0.95% to 1.3%. The sequencing input was peripheral blood. These receptors all stem from a woman between 35 and 50 years old with COVID-19, enrolled during active disease.

J is TRBJ2-1 and V is TRBV11-2, with D perhaps matching TRBD1 (6 bases). Germline assignment: CDR1 SGHAT and CDR2 FQNNGV. This CDR3 region has 20 residues. Deletions cut 0 bases from V and 1 base from J, with 22 bases between. The CDR3 nucleotides read TGTGCCAGCAGCTTAGATCCGAGGGGCCTACAGGGTCTGTCCTACAATGAGCAGTTCTTC. Amino acid sequence: CASSLDPRGLQGLSYNEQFF. Based on the CDR3 plus reference TRBV11-2 and TRBJ2-1, the full variable domain is EAGVAQSPRYKIIEKRQSVAFWCNPISGHATLYWYQQILGQGPKLLIQFQNNGVVDDSQLPKDRFSAERLKGVDSTLKIQPAKLEDSAVYLCASSLDPRGLQGLSYNEQFFGPGTRLTVL.

The V and J genes are TRBV7-9 and TRBJ2-3; D is perhaps TRBD1 (6 bases). V lost 8 bases and J 2 bases, leaving 23 bases between the germline ends. The CDR3 consists of 17 residues. Germline V gene sequence: CDR1 SEHNR, CDR2 FQNEAQ (reference sequence). The CDR3 here is CASDALDRSYSTDTQYF. CDR3 in DNA: TGTGCCAGCGATGCATTAGACAGGTCCTATTCCACAGATACGCAGTATTTT.

This clone occurred once. The chain uses TRBV9 and TRBJ2-5, with 7 bases matching TRBD1. CDR1 is SGDLS and CDR2 is YYNGEE in the germline V gene. J lost 3 bases, V lost 4 bases, and 6 bases had no gene match. The CDR3 loop spans 14 amino acids. The CDR3 DNA reads TGTGCCAGCAGCCCTCGGGACAGAAAAGAGACCCAGTACTTC. Amino acid sequence: CASSPRDRKETQYF.

V is TRBV6-2 or TRBV6-3 and J is TRBJ2-7, with TRBD1 as a possible D gene (6 bases). The germline V and J ends were trimmed by 2 bases and 2 bases, with 7 bases remaining between them. The CDR3 is 13 residues long. Germline V gene data show CDR1 as MNHEY and CDR2 as SVGEGT. Here the CDR3 reads CASSYGQTYEQYF. The CDR3 region has the DNA TGTGCCAGCAGTTACGGACAGACCTACGAGCAGTACTTC.

This clone was counted a single time. The V and J genes are TRBV9 and TRBJ1-6, with D possibly matching TRBD1 (5 bases). V was clipped by 4 bases and J by 5 bases, with 16 bases between them. The CDR3 consists of 16 residues. In germline, CDR1 is SGDLS, CDR2 YYNGEE. CDR3 amino acids: CASSPPGGADNSPLHF. CDR3 DNA sequence: TGTGCCAGCAGCCCGCCGGGCGGGGCGGATAATTCACCCCTCCACTTT.

The chain joins TRBV7-9 to TRBJ1-1; D uncertain. Trimming stripped 7 bases from V and 6 bases from J, with 9 bases between. Per the germline V gene, CDR1 is SEHNR and CDR2 is FQNEAQ (reference sequence). This CDR3 is 11 amino acids long. The CDR3 reads CASNFVAEAFF. CDR3 DNA: TGTGCCAGCAATTTCGTCGCTGAAGCTTTCTTT.

The rearrangement links TRBV19 to TRBJ1-1; no clear D gene. The CDR3 is 14 residues long. The V gene lost 6 bases and the J gene lost 5 bases, with 16 bases spanning the gap. Germline V gene sequence: CDR1 LNHDA, CDR2 SQIVND (reference sequence). CDR3 nucleotide sequence: TGTGCCAGTAGAACATATTACACAAAAACTGAAGCTTTCTTT. Amino acid sequence: CASRTYYTKTEAFF.

This chain links TRBV6-2 or TRBV6-3 with TRBJ1-3; TRBD1 is a possible D gene (5 bases). CDR1 and CDR2 (germline): MNHEY, SVGEGT. V lost 8 bases and J 1 base, leaving 18 bases between the germline ends. The CDR3 length is 16 residues. The chain's CDR3 is CASRPGTDTSGNTIYF. Here the CDR3 DNA reads TGTGCCAGCCGCCCTGGGACTGACACTTCTGGAAACACCATATATTTT.

CDR3 in amino acids: CATSEPQGDYGYTF. For the CDR3, the DNA is TGTGCCACCAGTGAACCACAGGGGGACTATGGCTACACCTTC. The J gene is TRBJ1-2, the V gene TRBV24-1, with 8 bases fitting TRBD1. The J segment lost 3 bases and the V segment lost 4 bases, leaving 3 bases of the junction unmatched. CDR3 length: 14 residues. The germline V gene has CDR1 KGHDR and CDR2 SFDVKD.

This chain links TRBV6-6 with TRBJ1-5; perhaps TRBD1 as D (6 bases). This CDR3 has 14 amino acids. Germline loops: CDR1 MNHNY, CDR2 SVGAGI (reference sequence). V was shortened by 6 bases and J by 3 bases, with 12 bases between the two germline ends. CDR3 in DNA: TGTGCCAGCAGCACTGGACAGATCAATCAGCCCCAGCATTTT. This codes for CASSTGQINQPQHF.

V is TRBV7-9 and J is TRBJ2-5; D gene uncertain. V lost 5 bases and J 2 bases, leaving 6 bases between the germline ends. This CDR3 is built from 12 residues. Germline V gene data show CDR1 as SEHNR and CDR2 as FQNEAQ (reference sequence). The CDR3 loop is CASSRVQETQYF. In DNA form, the CDR3 reads TGTGCCAGCAGCCGAGTACAAGAGACCCAGTACTTC.

The V and J genes are TRBV6-5 and TRBJ1-6, with D possibly matching TRBD1 (5 bases). This CDR3 contains 15 residues. Germline assignment: CDR1 MNHEY and CDR2 SVGAGI. Trimming took 4 bases from V and 6 from J, leaving 13 bases between them. The CDR3 reads CASSFGGLPNSPLHF. The DNA of the CDR3 is TGTGCCAGCAGTTTTGGGGGACTCCCTAATTCACCCCTCCACTTT.

This chain joins TRBV28 and TRBJ1-6; D is undetermined. The CDR3 contains 18 residues. The germline gives CDR1 MDHEN, CDR2 SYDVKM. With 1 base removed from V and 0 bases from J, the gap between germline ends came to 13 bases. CDR3 bases: TGTGCCAGCAGTTTATTAAGAGCAGGCAGCTCCTATAATTCACCCCTCCACTTT. Amino acids: CASSLLRAGSSYNSPLHF.

This chain joins TRBV29-1 and TRBJ2-5; D is undetermined. Germline V gives CDR1 SQVTM, CDR2 ANQGSEA. The length of the CDR3 is 13 residues. V was clipped by 4 bases and J by 2 bases, with 11 bases between them. DNA for the CDR3: TGCAGCGTTGGACTTGGTGAACAAGAGACCCAGTACTTC. Translation: CSVGLGEQETQYF.

The sample holds one count of this clone. This chain joins TRBV3-1 (or the pseudogene TRBV3-2) and TRBJ2-2; 9 nucleotides match TRBD2. Per the germline V gene, CDR1 is LGHDT and CDR2 is YNNKEL (reference sequence). After removal of 3 bases from V and 0 bases from J, the junction contained 5 bases not matched to a gene. The length of the CDR3 is 17 residues. This chain's CDR3 is CASSHPRLAANTGELFF. The DNA of the CDR3 is TGTGCCAGCAGCCACCCGAGACTAGCGGCGAACACCGGGGAGCTGTTTTTT.

This clone was counted a single time. The J gene is TRBJ1-5, the V gene TRBV6-2 or TRBV6-3; D is perhaps TRBD1 (5 bases). Deletions cut 2 bases from V and 3 bases from J, with 14 bases between. The CDR3 contains 16 residues. CDR1 is MNHEY and CDR2 is SVGEGT in the germline V gene. The CDR3 DNA reads as TGTGCCAGCAGTTACATCTTCCGGACAAACAATCAGCCCCAGCATTTT. This gives the protein CASSYIFRTNNQPQHF.

This chain joins TRBV3-1 (or the pseudogene TRBV3-2) and TRBJ2-7, with 8 bases lining up with TRBD1. The CDR3 runs 14 residues. Germline lookup yields CDR1 LGHDT and CDR2 YNNKEL (reference sequence). Germline trimming cut 4 bases from V and 2 bases from J; bases unmatched to any gene: 4. The chain's CDR3 is CASSPRQGTYEQYF. The CDR3, as DNA: TGTGCCAGCAGCCCCCGACAGGGGACCTACGAGCAGTACTTC.

The CDR3 nucleotides read TGTGCCAGCTCACCACTGGGACATGGGACCGGGGAGCTGTTTTTT. Translated, it gives CASSPLGHGTGELFF. The J gene is TRBJ2-2, the V gene TRBV18; tentative D call: TRBD1 (6 bases). Trimming left V 1 base short and J 5 bases short, with 11 bases between. Germline V gene data show CDR1 as KGHSH and CDR2 as LQKENI. This CDR3 spans 15 amino acids.

The V gene is TRBV5-1, the J gene TRBJ1-4; TRBD1 aligns across 8 bases. CDR3 length: 16 residues. The V segment lost 4 bases and the J segment 7 bases; nucleotides outside the gene matches: 12. Germline CDR1 is SGHRS and CDR2 is YFSETQ. The CDR3 region is CASSPPTDRGGEKLFF. The CDR3 nucleotides read TGCGCCAGCAGCCCGCCAACTGACAGGGGCGGTGAAAAACTGTTTTTT.

The V call is TRBV19, the J call TRBJ1-1; 11 nucleotides agree with TRBD1. Germline CDR1 LNHDA, CDR2 SQIVND (reference sequence). The trim removed 7 bases at V and 4 bases at J, leaving 14 bases unmatched. This CDR3 is 17 amino acids long. Here the CDR3 reads CASTSPGTGGIGTEAFF. The CDR3 region has the DNA TGTGCCAGTACCTCTCCGGGGACAGGGGGTATAGGCACTGAAGCTTTCTTT.

The chain recombines TRBV6-2 or TRBV6-3 with TRBJ1-5; a weak D match, TRBD1 (6 bases). Germline V gene sequence: CDR1 MNHEY, CDR2 SVGEGT. V lost 0 bases, J lost 5 bases, and 8 bases lay in between. This CDR3 has 14 residues. The CDR3 here is CASSYSNRDQPQHF. In DNA, the CDR3 is TGTGCCAGCAGTTACTCGAACAGGGATCAGCCCCAGCATTTT.

The chain links TRBV7-9 to TRBJ2-1, with 8 bases matching TRBD1. This CDR3 is built from 16 residues. CDR1 and CDR2 from the germline V gene are SEHNR and FQNEAQ (reference sequence). V lost 2 bases and J lost 7; bases outside the gene matches: 10. The CDR3, as DNA: TGTGCCAGCAGCTTACTCGGGCAGGGGGCAATTAATGAGCAGTTCTTC. This encodes CASSLLGQGAINEQFF.

V gene TRBV4-3 combines with J gene TRBJ2-4; 7 bases line up with TRBD2. The CDR3 has 15 residues. After removal of 1 base from V and 1 base from J, the junction contained 1 base not matched to a gene. Germline lookup yields CDR1 LGHNA and CDR2 YSLEER. The CDR3 sequence: CASSQVGGAKNIQYF. CDR3 DNA sequence: TGCGCCAGCAGCCAAGTGGGAGGGGCCAAAAACATTCAGTACTTC.

J is TRBJ2-2 and V is TRBV7-2, with 7 nucleotides matching TRBD2. CDR3 size: 13 residues. The germline gives CDR1 SGHTA, CDR2 FQGNSA. The V gene end was trimmed by 11 bases and the J gene end by 1 base; junction bases not matched to a gene: 4. The DNA for the CDR3 is TGTGCCGAAAAGCGGGGGAACACCGGGGAGCTGTTTTTT. Translating gives CAEKRGNTGELFF.

The chain recombines TRBV6-4 with TRBJ2-1; a weak D match, TRBD1 (5 bases). With 5 bases removed from V and 9 bases from J, the gap between germline ends came to 14 bases. Germline values: CDR1 MRHNA, CDR2 SNTAGT. This CDR3 is 13 amino acids long. For the CDR3, the DNA is TGTGCCAGCAGTTCTGGTAGGGGCGGTGAGCAGTTCTTC. This codes for CASSSGRGGEQFF.

This chain links TRBV5-4 with TRBJ2-1; D is uncertain. V lost 0 bases and J lost 1, with 14 bases in between. The CDR3 has 17 amino acids. Germline V gene lookup returns CDR1 SGHNT and CDR2 YYREEE (reference sequence). CDR3 residues: CASSLALAAVSYNEQFF. CDR3 nucleotides: TGTGCCAGCAGCTTGGCTTTGGCGGCAGTATCCTACAATGAGCAGTTCTTC.

The genes are TRBV9 and TRBJ2-7, with 7 bases that match TRBD2. The germline V gene encodes CDR1 SGDLS and CDR2 YYNGEE. The CDR3 is made up of 15 amino acids. After removal of 4 bases from V and 5 bases from J, the junction contained 12 bases not matched to a gene. The CDR3 DNA sequence: TGTGCCAGCAGCCCCTCTAGGGCAGCGGGGCACGAGCAGTACTTC. Amino acids: CASSPSRAAGHEQYF.